The clone carrying this TCR beta chain was picked up a small number of times. What it binds is unknown. These data belong to a study of regulatory T cells in long-lasting Graves disease. The study, taken as a whole, reports: The work looked only at peripheral blood and did not look at thyroid tissue.

Time point: persistent/refractory GD, antithyroid drugs over 5 years with positive TRAb. The authors made the TCR library using RNA they extracted from PBMCs. As a group, patients came from one endocrinology department in Xi'an, China. V was cut by 0 bases and J by 6 bases, with 12 bases left in between. Germline V gene lookup returns CDR1 LGHNA and CDR2 YNFKEQ. CDR3 length: 14 amino acids. Both iRepertoire HTBI primers and Arm-PCR of CDR3 regions were used to build the TCR beta libraries. MiXCR was run by TCRdb on the multiplex PCR reads, yielding one entry per CDR3 protein. This sample has over 650,000 distinct CDR3 sequences, with about 32% found just once.

The chain combines TRBV4-2 with TRBJ2-7; no firm D call. The sequence was obtained from a female donor with Graves disease. This specimen consisted of peripheral blood mononuclear cells (PBMCs), obtained when the disease was refractory, from a patient treated with antithyroid drugs. CDR3 DNA sequence: TGTGCCAGCAGCCAAGATCTCAGAACGGGCGAGCAGTACTTC. Its protein is CASSQDLRTGEQYF.